The 15 T cell receptor beta chains reported below all come from one sample, sequenced in a study of vaccination effects on CD4 cells after COVID-19. After expansion with viral peptide pools in the ViraFEST assay, antigen-specific CD4+ T cells were sequenced. The authors isolated CD4+ T cells after 10 days of culture. The person acquired a PCR-confirmed SARS-CoV-2 infection between March and December 2020. No antigen has been identified for these receptors. Sequencing was performed with immunoSEQ multiplex PCR; in TCRdb, only in-frame clones are kept and a portion is missing. In the table there are around 37,000 clones, around 78% of which are singletons. The sample here was CD4+ T cells from PBMCs cultured with a peptide pool, taken before COVID-19 vaccination. These TCRs come from a human donor who had a prior SARS-CoV-2 infection.

The rearrangement joins TRBV4-2 to TRBJ2-1, with 7 bases matching TRBD1. Trimming took 4 bases from V and 0 from J; bases not matched to a gene: 6. The CDR3 spans 16 residues. CDR1 and CDR2 (germline): LGHNA, YNFKEQ. CDR3 DNA: TGTGCCAGCAGCCGCAGGGACAGCTCCTCCTACAATGAGCAGTTCTTC. Amino acid sequence: CASSRRDSSSYNEQFF.

This rearrangement joins TRBV13 to TRBJ2-5, with 8 bases identical to TRBD2. From germline, CDR1 is PRHDT and CDR2 FYEKMQ (reference sequence). The V and J ends lost 4 bases and 5 bases, in that order; junction bases with no gene match: 9. The CDR3 runs 15 residues. This CDR3 is CASSSRGGLSETQYF. The CDR3, as DNA: TGTGCCAGCAGCTCCCGGGGGGGTCTTTCCGAGACCCAGTACTTC.

The V and J genes are TRBV14 and TRBJ2-2, with unresolved D. This CDR3 has 14 residues. V was trimmed by 2 bases and J by 5 bases, leaving 9 bases between them. Germline V lookup: CDR1 SGHDN, CDR2 FVKESK. CDR3 region: CASSQRDGTGELFF. The CDR3 coding sequence is TGTGCCAGCAGCCAACGTGACGGAACCGGGGAGCTGTTTTTT.

The chain employs TRBV4-3 and TRBJ2-7; a possible D gene is TRBD2 (5 bases). Germline values: CDR1 LGHNA, CDR2 YSLEER. The CDR3 loop spans 20 amino acids. Trimming cost V 0 bases and J 2 bases, with 26 bases left between them. In DNA form, the CDR3 reads TGCGCCAGCAGCCAAGATATCGGTCGAGGCTTTGGACTGAGACCCTACGAGCAGTACTTC. This encodes CASSQDIGRGFGLRPYEQYF.

The chain has TRBV5-1 and TRBJ2-1; perhaps D is TRBD1 or TRBD2 (5 bases each). The V gene's germline CDR1 is SGHRS and CDR2 YFSETQ. The CDR3 totals 13 residues. V was trimmed by 4 bases and J by 10 bases, leaving 15 bases between them. CDR3 residues: CASSVDRGGEQFF. DNA for the CDR3: TGCGCCAGCAGCGTGGACCGGGGCGGCGAGCAGTTCTTC.

This chain joins TRBV11-3 and TRBJ2-5; the D is unclear. The CDR3 contains 13 residues. V was trimmed by 1 base and J by 5 bases, leaving 8 bases between them. CDR1 is SGHNT and CDR2 is YENEEA in the germline V gene. The CDR3 here is CASSLGQPETQYF. CDR3 DNA: TGTGCCAGCAGCTTAGGCCAGCCGGAGACCCAGTACTTC.

This rearrangement joins TRBV5-6 to TRBJ2-5; TRBD2 matches 9 bases. Germline loops: CDR1 SGHDT, CDR2 YYEEEE. This CDR3 is 17 amino acids long. V lost 0 bases, J lost 5 bases, and 11 bases stayed unmatched. In DNA, the CDR3 is TGTGCCAGCAGCTTGGCCTGGGCGGGGGGGCCGGCTGAGACCCAGTACTTC. Protein: CASSLAWAGGPAETQYF. The full variable domain, with the rest looked up from reference TRBV5-6 and TRBJ2-5, is DAGVTQSPTHLIKTRGQQVTLRCSPKSGHDTVSWYQQALGQGPQFIFQYYEEEERQRGNFPDRFSGHQFPNYSSELNVNALLLGDSALYLCASSLAWAGGPAETQYFGPGTRLLVL.

The V gene is TRBV30, the J gene TRBJ2-5, with D perhaps TRBD2 (5 bases). CDR1 GTSNPN and CDR2 SVGIG come from the germline V gene (reference sequence). Trimming took off 0 bases at V and 5 bases at J, with 10 bases between the two ends. The CDR3 covers 13 residues. The CDR3 nucleotides read TGTGCCTGGAGTGTCCGGCGGAGGGAGACCCAGTACTTC. Protein product: CAWSVRRRETQYF.

V gene TRBV12-3 or TRBV12-4 combines with J gene TRBJ1-1; D is uncertain. The CDR3 spans 13 residues. V was trimmed by 5 bases and J by 5 bases, leaving 12 bases between them. The CDR3 nucleotides are TGTGCCAGCAGTCAACAACCCGGAACTGAAGCTTTCTTT. Its protein is CASSQQPGTEAFF.

This clone was detected only a few times. The rearrangement uses TRBV15 and TRBJ2-7; D gene unclear. V gave up 0 bases and J gave up 2 bases, with 14 bases separating them. The CDR3 covers 16 residues. Germline CDR1 is LNHNV and CDR2 is YYDKDF (reference sequence). The CDR3 region has the DNA TGTGCCACCAGCAGAGATCGGAGCAGGCACGCCTACGAGCAGTACTTC. Encoded protein: CATSRDRSRHAYEQYF.

The genes are TRBV6-5 and TRBJ2-1; tentatively, D is TRBD1 or TRBD2 (5 bases each). Germline lookup yields CDR1 MNHEY and CDR2 SVGAGI. V gave up 5 bases and J gave up 9 bases, with 17 bases separating them. The CDR3 has 14 amino acids. CDR3: CASSTSWGSGEQFF. The CDR3 DNA reads as TGTGCCAGCAGTACCTCTTGGGGGAGCGGTGAGCAGTTCTTC.

The J gene is TRBJ1-5, the V gene TRBV28; perhaps TRBD1 as D (6 bases). The CDR3 is 16 amino acids. Germline lookup yields CDR1 MDHEN and CDR2 SYDVKM. V shed 6 bases and J shed 1 base, with 16 bases lying between them. The CDR3 is CASRPRGWSSNQPQHF. CDR3 bases: TGTGCCAGCAGACCTAGGGGGTGGTCGAGCAATCAGCCCCAGCATTTT.

There are a few counts of this clone. The gene calls are TRBV9 and TRBJ1-5; a possible D gene is TRBD1 (5 bases). Germline-derived CDR1 and CDR2 are SGDLS and YYNGEE. Deletions cut 0 bases from V and 4 bases from J, with 11 bases between. The CDR3 is 15 residues long. This chain's CDR3 is CASSVDSGWNQPQHF. The CDR3 coding sequence is TGTGCCAGCAGCGTAGACTCAGGGTGGAATCAGCCCCAGCATTTT.

This clone came up a few times. The chain couples TRBV5-8 to TRBJ2-3, with TRBD1 identical over 10 bases. This CDR3 spans 14 amino acids. Germline CDR1 SGHTS, CDR2 YDEGEE. V lost 4 bases and J lost 3; bases outside the gene matches: 2. For the CDR3, the DNA is TGTGCCAGCAGCGAGGACAGGGGGACAGATACGCAGTATTTT. Amino acid sequence: CASSEDRGTDTQYF.

The chain combines TRBV27 with TRBJ2-5; D unresolved. The germline V gene encodes CDR1 MNHEY and CDR2 SMNVEV (reference sequence). V gave up 0 bases and J gave up 4 bases, with 6 bases separating them. This CDR3 contains 13 residues. DNA for the CDR3: TGTGCCAGCAGTTTATCTTTGGGAGAGACCCAGTACTTC. It encodes CASSLSLGETQYF.